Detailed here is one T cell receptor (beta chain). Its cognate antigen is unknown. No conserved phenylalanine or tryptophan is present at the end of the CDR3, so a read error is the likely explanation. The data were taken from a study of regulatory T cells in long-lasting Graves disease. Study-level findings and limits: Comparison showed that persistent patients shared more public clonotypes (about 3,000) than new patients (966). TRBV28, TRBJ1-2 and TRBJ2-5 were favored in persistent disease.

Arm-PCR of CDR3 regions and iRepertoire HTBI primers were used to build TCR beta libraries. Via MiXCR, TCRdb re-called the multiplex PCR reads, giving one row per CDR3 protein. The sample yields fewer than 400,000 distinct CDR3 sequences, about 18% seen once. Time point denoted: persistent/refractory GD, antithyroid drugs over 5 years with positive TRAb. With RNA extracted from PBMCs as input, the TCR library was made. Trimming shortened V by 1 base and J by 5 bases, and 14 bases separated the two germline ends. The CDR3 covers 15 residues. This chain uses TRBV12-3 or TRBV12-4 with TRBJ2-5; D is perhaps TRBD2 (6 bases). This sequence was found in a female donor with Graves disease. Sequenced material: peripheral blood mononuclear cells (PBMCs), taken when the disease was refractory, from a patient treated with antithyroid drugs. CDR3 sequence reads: CASSLGTNGGETQYL. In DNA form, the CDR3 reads TGTGCCAGCAGTTTAGGGACTAACGGTGGCGAGACCCAGTACCTC.